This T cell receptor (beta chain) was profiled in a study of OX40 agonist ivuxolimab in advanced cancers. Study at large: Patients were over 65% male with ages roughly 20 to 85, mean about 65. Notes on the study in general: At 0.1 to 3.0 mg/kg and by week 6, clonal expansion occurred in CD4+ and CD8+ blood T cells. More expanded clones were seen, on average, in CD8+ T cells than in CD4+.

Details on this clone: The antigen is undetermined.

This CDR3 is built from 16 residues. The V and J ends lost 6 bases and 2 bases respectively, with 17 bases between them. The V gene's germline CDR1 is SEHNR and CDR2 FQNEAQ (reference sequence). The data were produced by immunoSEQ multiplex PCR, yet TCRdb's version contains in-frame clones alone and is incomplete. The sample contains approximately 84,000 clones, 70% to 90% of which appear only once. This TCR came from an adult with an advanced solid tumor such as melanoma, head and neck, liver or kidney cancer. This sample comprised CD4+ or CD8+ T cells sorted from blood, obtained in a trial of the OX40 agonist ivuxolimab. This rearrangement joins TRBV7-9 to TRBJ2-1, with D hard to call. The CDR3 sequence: CASREWRTSTYNEQFF. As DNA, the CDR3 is TGTGCCAGCAGGGAGTGGCGGACCTCAACCTACAATGAGCAGTTCTTC.